What follows describes a single T cell receptor (beta chain). No antigen is known for it. No quality values exist for individual bases; no much larger clone is one base distant. The sample belongs to a study of identical twins (dated by TCRdb to about 2016). The study in broad terms: The study deep-sequenced TCR alpha and beta repertoires from monozygotic twins, unrelated adults of various ages and cord blood to test whether fetal clonotypes persist. Replicate twin experiments were performed at different times using different library preparation protocols to rule out contamination.

Libraries came from 5' RACE. This sample was sequenced with an Illumina HiSeq 2000. A universal primer binding site was introduced by template switching, and a unique molecular identifier was present in the final cDNA, enabling accurate counting of TCR cDNA molecules. Specific primers in the conserved constant-segment region were used to synthesize first-strand cDNA for TCR alpha and beta chains. To control for contamination, every cDNA library carried two barcodes: a SMART-Mk sample barcode plus Illumina barcodes. Two successive PCR steps introduced TruSeq adapter sequences along with Illumina sample barcodes. TCR alpha and beta cDNA libraries were sequenced on the Illumina HiSeq platform with custom primers. The paper's data handling went like this. MiGEC was used to process raw reads and extract unique molecular identifiers, and MiXCR was used to find CDR3 positions. For each individual, recombination models were inferred using an EM algorithm with the repgenHMM and IGoR tools. The analysis of shared clonotypes was done with the tcR package in R, with sharing normalized by the product of cloneset sizes. Out-of-frame nonproductive sequences were analyzed to study raw recombination free of thymic and clonal selection effects. TCRdb ran its own pipeline on the public reads, namely fastp trimming at Q25 and MiXCR clone calling, and kept in-frame beta chains. Identical CDR3 proteins give one entry, which carries the most common genes and DNA. These V and J calls derive from TCRdb rather than the authors' analysis. The sample data list hundreds of thousands of distinct CDR3 sequences, and 20% to 25% of these were observed just once. The top ten constitute approximately 4.5% of the sample.

The junction shows trimming of 1 base on V and 5 bases on J, plus 9 bases between the germline ends. The germline V gene provides CDR1 ENHRY and CDR2 SYGVKD. The CDR3 runs 14 residues from the cysteine to the phenylalanine. Only the CDR3 portion is preserved as DNA: 42 bases, with reading frame beginning at the first base. Only healthy Caucasian donors were included. The twin cohort consisted of three pairs of female monozygotic twins, all aged roughly 18 to 29 years. RNA for TCR libraries was isolated from peripheral blood mononuclear cells. Findings and caveats that apply to the study as a whole: Zero-insertion analyses could be partly confounded by invariant T cells such as MAIT and iNKT, although diverse VJ usage argued against such confounding for most clonotypes. Excess twin sharing in beta out-of-frame sequences was weaker because fewer shared sequences lowered the signal-to-noise ratio. Out-of-frame TCR alpha sharing in monozygotic twins was systematically underestimated by recombination models, whereas sharing between unrelated individuals was in agreement with the recombination models. Compared with coincidental sharing between unrelated individuals, an excess of low generation-probability sequences was observed among out-of-frame TCR alpha sequences shared between twins. Abundant cord blood beta clonotypes carried fewer insertions; young adult naive repertoires showed a weaker similar trend, while memory repertoires showed none. Conclusions relied on cross-sectional statistical analysis, since the same donors could not be followed over many years.

These data also featured in a second study, about T cells expressing NK-cell markers. The second study also describes: Several donors provided sorted CD3+CD56+NKG2C+, CD3+CD56+NKG2C- and CD3+CD56-NKG2C+ T-cell subsets, whose TCR beta-chain repertoires were profiled. Of the eight sequenced donors, seven were found to be HCMV-seropositive and one was found to be HCMV-seronegative. In several experiments an anti-gammadeltaTCR antibody was added to restrict sorting to alphabetaTCR-expressing T cells. In five to seven donors, the dominant CD3+CD56+NKG2C+ clonotypes were found to rank among the top 10 CD8+ clonotypes and to make up about 1.0-7.0% of CD8+ T cells. Those dominant clonotypes were again the most abundant among CD3+CD56-NKG2C+ cells in a few donors, at roughly 25-60.1%. Whether the expanded NKG2C-expressing T cell clones were specific for HCMV antigens was left unclear. Randomly selected healthy volunteers, three men and five women, were used as the eight sequenced donors. HCMV serostatus was determined by detecting HCMV-specific IgG in serum with a commercial ELISA kit. For five or six donors, unsorted PBMC were also used to sequence bulk peripheral blood T-cell repertoires. Reads were demultiplexed and grouped by UMI with MIGEC, and clonotypes were assembled and quantified with MiTCR. Only TCR cDNA sequences supported by at least two reads were kept to exclude erroneous sequences. The tcR package was used for downstream repertoire analysis, and clonotypes were matched between fractions using CDR3 nucleotide sequence together with V segment. VDJmatch was used to annotate antigen specificity against VDJdb, with one amino acid substitution allowed in CDR3.

The chain couples TRBV10-3 to TRBJ1-5; the D gene is not confidently resolved. Sequenced sample: PBMCs. This TCR came from a woman aged 18-30 years in good health. The DNA is TGTGCCATCAGTGAGTACGTTCGGGATCAGCCCCAGCATTTT. This is translated as CAISEYVRDQPQHF.